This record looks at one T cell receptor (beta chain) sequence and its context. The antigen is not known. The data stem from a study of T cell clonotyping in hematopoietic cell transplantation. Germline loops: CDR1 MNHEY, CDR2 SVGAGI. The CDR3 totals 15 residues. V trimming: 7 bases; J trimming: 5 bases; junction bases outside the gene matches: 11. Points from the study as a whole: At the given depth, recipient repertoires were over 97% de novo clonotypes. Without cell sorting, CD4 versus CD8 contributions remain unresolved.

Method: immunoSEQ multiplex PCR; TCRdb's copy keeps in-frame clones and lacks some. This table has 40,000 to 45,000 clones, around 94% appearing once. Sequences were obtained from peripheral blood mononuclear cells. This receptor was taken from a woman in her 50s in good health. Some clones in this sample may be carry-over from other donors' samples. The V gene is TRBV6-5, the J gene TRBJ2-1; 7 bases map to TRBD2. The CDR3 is CASTSGTTKNNEQFF. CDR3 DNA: TGTGCCAGCACATCCGGGACTACCAAGAACAATGAGCAGTTCTTC.